This passage covers 20 T cell receptor beta chains from one sample sequenced in a study of CD8 T cells in Susac syndrome. cDNA came from approximately 0.5 to 1 ug RNA primed by random hexamers. TCRdb reprocessed the immunoSEQ multiplex PCR reads with MiXCR, giving one entry per CDR3 protein. The sample holds some 300,000 distinct CDR3 sequences, about 85% seen once. Sequences were obtained from CD8+ T cells from PBMCs. These receptors all stem from a human donor with multiple sclerosis.

CDR3 DNA: TGTGCCAGCAGCTTAGATCCGGCCAGGGACTACAATGAGCAGTTCTTC. This translates into CASSLDPARDYNEQFF. The chain combines TRBV11-2 with TRBJ2-1, with D possibly matching TRBD1 (5 bases). CDR1 is SGHAT and CDR2 is FQNNGV in the germline V gene. Deletions cut 0 bases from V and 3 bases from J, with 12 bases between. The CDR3 is 16 amino acids. The whole variable domain, filled in from reference TRBV11-2 and TRBJ2-1, reads EAGVAQSPRYKIIEKRQSVAFWCNPISGHATLYWYQQILGQGPKLLIQFQNNGVVDDSQLPKDRFSAERLKGVDSTLKIQPAKLEDSAVYLCASSLDPARDYNEQFFGPGTRLTVL.

The chain links TRBV7-9 to TRBJ2-2; D uncertain. The germline V gene has CDR1 SEHNR and CDR2 FQNEAQ (reference sequence). The V gene lost 5 bases and the J gene lost 0 bases, with 19 bases spanning the gap. The CDR3 spans 18 residues. CDR3 sequence reads: CASSPQKGKFANTGELFF. CDR3 in DNA: TGTGCCAGCAGCCCACAAAAAGGAAAGTTCGCGAACACCGGGGAGCTGTTTTTT.

This chain uses TRBV27 with TRBJ2-1; 7 nucleotides agree with TRBD2. V gave up 10 bases and J gave up 5 bases; unmatched junction bases: 5. Germline V gene lookup returns CDR1 MNHEY and CDR2 SMNVEV (reference sequence). The CDR3 extends over 12 amino acids. CDR3 sequence: CAIGLVDNEQFF. The CDR3 DNA reads TGTGCCATCGGACTAGTGGACAATGAGCAGTTCTTC.

The DNA of the CDR3 is TGCGCCAGCCATACGCTGGAGCCCGGGGAGCTGTTTTTT. The encoded protein is CASHTLEPGELFF. The V gene is TRBV5-1, the J gene TRBJ2-2; no firm D call. Germline lookup yields CDR1 SGHRS and CDR2 YFSETQ. The V and J ends lost 7 bases and 6 bases respectively, with 13 bases between them. The length of the CDR3 is 13 residues.

This rearrangement joins TRBV27 to TRBJ2-7; 7 bases align to TRBD2. J was trimmed by 1 base and V by 5 bases; bases with no gene match: 8. From germline, CDR1 is MNHEY and CDR2 SMNVEV (reference sequence). This CDR3 has 15 amino acids. The CDR3 loop is CASSAAAGVSYEQYF. CDR3 in DNA: TGTGCCAGCAGTGCGGCCGCGGGGGTTTCCTACGAGCAGTACTTC.

The chain is built from TRBV27 and TRBJ1-5, with 9 positions matching TRBD1. The CDR3 consists of 15 residues. In germline, CDR1 is MNHEY, CDR2 SMNVEV (reference sequence). Trimming removed 0 bases from V and 5 bases from J; junction bases left unmatched: 2. CDR3 DNA: TGTGCCAGCAGTTTATCCGGGACAGGGCATCAGCCCCAGCATTTT. This sequence encodes CASSLSGTGHQPQHF.

In regard to this clonotype: Mismatch with germline at one junction end may stem from a read error. The J gene is TRBJ2-7, the V gene TRBV15; D is undetermined. This CDR3 is built from 13 residues. Germline V gene sequence: CDR1 LNHNV, CDR2 YYDKDF (reference sequence). This CDR3 reads CASSEYSSYEQYF. DNA of the CDR3: TGTGCCTCCAGCGAATATAGCTCCTACGAGCAGTACTTC.

This clonotype appeared a few times. The chain combines TRBV11-2 with TRBJ1-1; D is unresolved. The CDR3 contains 14 residues. Germline CDR1 reads SGHAT; CDR2 reads FQNNGV. The germline V and J ends were trimmed by 1 base and 3 bases, with 9 bases remaining between them. The CDR3 region has the DNA TGTGCCAGCAGCTTAGGTCCATCGGACACTGAAGCTTTCTTT. This translates into CASSLGPSDTEAFF.

The chain employs TRBV27 and TRBJ2-7; TRBD2 aligns across 9 bases. The CDR3 contains 16 residues. V lost 7 bases to trimming and J lost 0 bases; unmatched junction nucleotides: 10. The V gene's germline CDR1 is MNHEY and CDR2 SMNVEV (reference sequence). CDR3 nucleotides: TGTGCCAGCACCGAGAGGAGCGGGAGGCCCTCCTACGAGCAGTACTTC. Translation: CASTERSGRPSYEQYF.

V is TRBV27 and J is TRBJ2-1, with TRBD2 matching 8 bases. Per the germline V gene, CDR1 is MNHEY and CDR2 is SMNVEV (reference sequence). With V trimmed by 5 bases and J by 6 bases, 3 bases remained unmatched. This CDR3 has 13 amino acids. CDR3 protein: CASSTRGGNEQFF. The CDR3 coding sequence is TGTGCCAGCAGTACCCGGGGGGGCAATGAGCAGTTCTTC.

Only a few counts were recorded for this clonotype. This chain connects TRBV10-2 to TRBJ2-7, with 8 bases lining up with TRBD2. Trimming removed 4 bases from V and 5 bases from J; junction bases left unmatched: 7. This CDR3 is built from 14 residues. Per germline, CDR1 WSHSY and CDR2 SAAADI. The CDR3 spells CASSGPAGRDEQYF. DNA of the CDR3: TGCGCCAGCAGTGGCCCCGCCGGGAGGGACGAGCAGTACTTC.

The chain combines TRBV27 with TRBJ1-2, with D possibly being TRBD1 (5 bases). Germline lookup yields CDR1 MNHEY and CDR2 SMNVEV (reference sequence). V was trimmed by 5 bases and J by 7 bases, leaving 11 bases between them. The CDR3 contains 12 residues. CDR3 DNA: TGTGCCAGCAGTAGGAGGGGCATTGGCTACACCTTC. Residues: CASSRRGIGYTF.

This clonotype was counted only a few times. This chain links TRBV5-4 with TRBJ2-7, with 7 nucleotides matching TRBD1. V lost 5 bases and J lost 5; bases outside the gene matches: 13. CDR1 is SGHNT, CDR2 YYREEE, per germline (reference sequence). CDR3 length: 15 residues. CDR3: CASSPRSHRGHEQYF. The CDR3 DNA follows: TGTGCCAGCAGTCCACGTAGTCACAGGGGACACGAGCAGTACTTC.

This clonotype came up once. The chain carries TRBV19 and TRBJ2-7; possibly TRBD1 for D (6 bases). The germline V and J ends were trimmed by 3 bases and 3 bases, with 9 bases remaining between them. Germline loops: CDR1 LNHDA, CDR2 SQIVND (reference sequence). The CDR3 length is 13 residues. This CDR3 reads CASSITGNYEQYF. CDR3 coding DNA: TGTGCCAGTAGTATCACAGGGAACTACGAGCAGTACTTC.

The chain employs TRBV20-1 and TRBJ2-7, with 8 bases that match TRBD1. Germline loops: CDR1 DFQATT, CDR2 SNEGSKA (reference sequence). The trim removed 3 bases at V and 4 bases at J, leaving 8 bases unmatched. The CDR3 loop spans 14 amino acids. The CDR3, as DNA: TGCAGTGCTAGGCCCAGACAGGGGCCATACGAGCAGTACTTC. This translates into CSARPRQGPYEQYF.

DNA of the CDR3: TGTGCCAGCAGGCACCGGGACACCAACCAAGAGACCCAGTACTTC. It codes for CASRHRDTNQETQYF. The V and J genes are TRBV28 and TRBJ2-5; tentatively, D is TRBD1 (6 bases). Germline V gives CDR1 MDHEN, CDR2 SYDVKM. The CDR3 runs 15 residues. The V end was cut by 6 bases, the J end by 0 bases, with 14 bases between.

The V call is TRBV29-1, the J call TRBJ1-1; no clear D. This CDR3 is 12 amino acids long. V dropped 7 bases and J dropped 0 bases, with 9 bases sitting between them. The V gene's germline CDR1 is SQVTM and CDR2 ANQGSEA. The DNA of the CDR3 is TGCAGCGCTGACATTATGAACACTGAAGCTTTCTTT. Protein product: CSADIMNTEAFF.

The chain uses TRBV13 and TRBJ2-7; the match to TRBD2 covers 7 bases. Germline CDR1 and CDR2: PRHDT and FYEKMQ (reference sequence). This CDR3 comprises 14 residues. V was clipped by 5 bases and J by 4 bases; unmatched bases: 8. The CDR3 protein is CASSPRTSQYEQYF. The CDR3 nucleotides are TGTGCCAGCAGCCCCAGGACTAGTCAGTACGAGCAGTACTTC.

This chain's CDR3 is CAWTPTGAGYTF. CDR3 coding DNA: TGTGCCTGGACCCCGACAGGTGCTGGCTACACCTTC. The chain employs TRBV30 and TRBJ1-2; a possible D gene is TRBD1 (6 bases). Trimming took 4 bases from V and 7 from J, leaving 13 bases between them. The CDR3 has 12 residues. Germline CDR1 is GTSNPN and CDR2 is SVGIG (reference sequence).

The rearrangement links TRBV5-4 to TRBJ2-2; 16 nucleotides line up with TRBD2. Trimming removed 7 bases from V and 0 bases from J; junction bases left unmatched: 6. The CDR3 is 18 amino acids. Per germline, CDR1 SGHNT and CDR2 YYREEE (reference sequence). The CDR3: CASGGTSGRAANTGELFF. The CDR3 nucleotides read TGTGCCAGCGGGGGGACTAGCGGGAGGGCCGCGAACACCGGGGAGCTGTTTTTT.